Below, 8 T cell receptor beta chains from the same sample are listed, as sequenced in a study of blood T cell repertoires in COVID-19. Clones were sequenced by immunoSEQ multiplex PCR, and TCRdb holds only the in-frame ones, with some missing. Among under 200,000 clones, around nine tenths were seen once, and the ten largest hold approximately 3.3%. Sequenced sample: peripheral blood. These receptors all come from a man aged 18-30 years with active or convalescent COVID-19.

As DNA, the CDR3 is TGTGCCTGGGGGACAGGGCTAGGCTACACCTTC. Protein sequence: CAWGTGLGYTF. The V and J genes are TRBV30 and TRBJ1-2; 9 nucleotides line up with TRBD1. V shed 5 bases, J shed 8 bases, and the junction held 3 bases outside the gene matches. Germline loops: CDR1 GTSNPN, CDR2 SVGIG (reference sequence). The CDR3 is 11 residues long.

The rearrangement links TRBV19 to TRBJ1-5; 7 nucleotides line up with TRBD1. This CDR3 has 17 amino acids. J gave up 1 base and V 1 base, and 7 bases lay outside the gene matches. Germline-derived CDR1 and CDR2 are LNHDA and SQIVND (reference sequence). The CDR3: CASSIGFGDSSNQPQHF. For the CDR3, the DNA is TGTGCCAGTAGTATAGGCTTCGGGGACAGCAGCAATCAGCCCCAGCATTTT.

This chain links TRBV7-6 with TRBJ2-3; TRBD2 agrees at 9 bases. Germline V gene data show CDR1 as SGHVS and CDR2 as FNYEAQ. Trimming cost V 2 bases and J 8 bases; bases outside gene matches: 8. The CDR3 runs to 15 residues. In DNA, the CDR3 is TGTGCCAGCAGCTTAAGTAGCGGGAGCGGGCGTACGCAGTATTTT. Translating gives CASSLSSGSGRTQYF.

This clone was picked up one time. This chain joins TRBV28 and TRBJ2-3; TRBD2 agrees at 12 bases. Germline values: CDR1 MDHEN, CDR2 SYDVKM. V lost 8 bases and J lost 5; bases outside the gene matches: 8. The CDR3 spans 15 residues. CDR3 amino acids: CASGTSGGIVDTQYF. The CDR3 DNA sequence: TGTGCCAGCGGTACTAGCGGGGGGATAGTAGATACGCAGTATTTT.

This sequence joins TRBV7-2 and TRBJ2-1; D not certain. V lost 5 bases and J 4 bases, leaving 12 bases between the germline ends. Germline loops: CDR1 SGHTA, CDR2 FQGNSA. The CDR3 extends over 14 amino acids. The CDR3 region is CASSIGAHYNEQFF. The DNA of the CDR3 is TGTGCCAGCAGCATCGGAGCGCATTACAATGAGCAGTTCTTC.

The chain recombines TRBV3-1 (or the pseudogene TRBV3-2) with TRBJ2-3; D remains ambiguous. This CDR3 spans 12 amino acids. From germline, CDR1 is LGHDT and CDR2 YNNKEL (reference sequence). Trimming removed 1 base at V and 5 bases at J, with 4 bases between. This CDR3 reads CASSQGRDTQYF. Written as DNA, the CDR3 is TGTGCCAGCAGCCAAGGGAGAGATACGCAGTATTTT.

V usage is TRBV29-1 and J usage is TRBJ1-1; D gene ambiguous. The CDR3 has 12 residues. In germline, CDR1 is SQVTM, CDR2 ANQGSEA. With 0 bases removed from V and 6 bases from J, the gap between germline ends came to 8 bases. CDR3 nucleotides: TGCAGCGTTGAAGATCTTAATGCTGAAGCTTTCTTT. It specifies CSVEDLNAEAFF.

This CDR3 reads CASSSGGQTSAKNIQYF. The CDR3 DNA sequence: TGTGCCAGCAGCTCCGGGGGGCAGACCTCAGCCAAAAACATTCAGTACTTC. V and J are TRBV11-3 and TRBJ2-4; a weak D match, TRBD2 (7 bases). Per germline, CDR1 SGHNT and CDR2 YENEEA. Trimming took off 4 bases at V and 0 bases at J, with 16 bases between the two ends. This CDR3 contains 17 residues.